What follows are 12 T cell receptor beta chains derived from one specimen sequenced in a study of cytomegalovirus exposure and HLA in healthy donors. With 60 Vbeta and 13 Jbeta primers, the PCR was carried out. Produced via immunoSEQ multiplex PCR; TCRdb's table is partial and in-frame only. In the table there are some 92,000 clones, roughly three quarters of which are singletons. The specimen was PBMCs. The receptor set was obtained from a man aged 30-40 years in good health and CMV-seronegative.

This clone turned up a few times. CDR3 DNA: TGTGCCAGCAGCGCCGGGACAGGGATGTACCAAGAGACCCAGTACTTC. Translated: CASSAGTGMYQETQYF. The genes are TRBV7-9 and TRBJ2-5; 9 nucleotides match TRBD1. This CDR3 is 16 amino acids long. V dropped 5 bases and J dropped 0; count of bases not matched to a gene: 7. The germline CDR1 and CDR2 sequences are SEHNR and FQNEAQ (reference sequence).

This chain uses TRBV27 with TRBJ1-1; 10 nucleotides line up with TRBD1. The CDR3 loop spans 19 amino acids. The J segment lost 0 bases and the V segment lost 5 bases, leaving 15 bases of the junction unmatched. Germline V gene lookup returns CDR1 MNHEY and CDR2 SMNVEV (reference sequence). The CDR3 DNA sequence: TGTGCCAGCAGTCCACCTCGACAGGGGGCTTCCAGCATGAACACTGAAGCTTTCTTT. Protein product: CASSPPRQGASSMNTEAFF.

The chain employs TRBV7-2 and TRBJ2-3, with 7 bases lining up with TRBD2. Unmatched junction bases numbered 8, after V lost 1 base and J lost 10 bases. The CDR3 loop spans 14 amino acids. CDR1 is SGHTA, CDR2 FQGNSA, per germline. The CDR3 here is CASSLGGTSEAQYF. CDR3 in DNA: TGTGCCAGCAGCTTAGGAGGAACTAGCGAGGCGCAGTATTTT.

This clone was counted ten times or more. J is TRBJ1-1 and V is TRBV28; D might be TRBD1 (5 bases). The V end lost 8 bases, the J end lost 13 bases, and 26 bases lay between the germline ends. Germline V lookup: CDR1 MDHEN, CDR2 SYDVKM. This CDR3 is 14 amino acids long. DNA for the CDR3: TGTGCCAGCGGCCTTCCTTGGGGCCTCCGGCGAGATTTCTTT. This encodes CASGLPWGLRRDFF.

The chain has TRBV2 and TRBJ1-4; D gene ambiguous. CDR1 is SNHLY, CDR2 FYNNEI, per germline. The V and J ends lost 4 bases and 2 bases respectively, with 5 bases between them. The CDR3 is 13 residues long. CDR3 loop: CASSGSTNEKLFF. The DNA of the CDR3 is TGTGCCAGCAGTGGAAGCACTAATGAAAAACTGTTTTTT.

This clone was observed a few times. The chain joins TRBV10-3 to TRBJ1-2, with TRBD1 identical over 7 bases. J was trimmed by 10 bases and V by 10 bases; bases with no gene match: 12. CDR3 size: 12 residues. Germline values: CDR1 ENHRY, CDR2 SYGVKD. The CDR3 protein is CATWATGYIYTF. CDR3 nucleotides: TGTGCCACCTGGGCGACAGGGTACATCTACACCTTC.

The CDR3 here is CAIATGQEQYF. The CDR3 nucleotides are TGTGCCATCGCGACAGGCCAGGAGCAGTACTTC. The chain carries TRBV7-9 and TRBJ2-7; possible D gene TRBD1, 6 bases. There are 11 residues in the CDR3. V gave up 10 bases and J gave up 7 bases, with 14 bases separating them. Germline V gives CDR1 SEHNR, CDR2 FQNEAQ (reference sequence).

CDR3 DNA sequence: TGTGCCAGTAAGGATGACACTAACTATGGCTACACCTTC. It translates to CASKDDTNYGYTF. V usage is TRBV19 and J usage is TRBJ1-2, with D unclear. This CDR3 region has 13 residues. The germline gives CDR1 LNHDA, CDR2 SQIVND (reference sequence). Trimming stripped 7 bases from V and 0 bases from J, with 9 bases between.

The rearrangement links TRBV5-1 to TRBJ2-2, with D unresolved. The CDR3 is 11 amino acids. Germline V gene data show CDR1 as SGHRS and CDR2 as YFSETQ. Deletions cut 7 bases from V and 7 bases from J, with 8 bases between. The CDR3: CASLEHGELFF. CDR3 nucleotide sequence: TGCGCCAGCCTAGAGCACGGGGAGCTGTTTTTT.

This chain uses TRBV2 with TRBJ1-1, with 8 nucleotides matching TRBD1. V shed 3 bases, J shed 2 bases, and the junction held 5 bases outside the gene matches. CDR3 length: 15 residues. In germline, CDR1 is SNHLY, CDR2 FYNNEI. The CDR3 nucleotides read TGTGCCAGCAGTGATCAGGGGGCTATTAACACTGAAGCTTTCTTT. Its protein is CASSDQGAINTEAFF.

In this sample, this clone turned up a few times. The V and J genes are TRBV6-5 and TRBJ1-6; a possible D gene is TRBD1 (5 bases). Germline values: CDR1 MNHEY, CDR2 SVGAGI. Trimming took off 1 base at V and 9 bases at J, with 7 bases between the two ends. This CDR3 spans 13 amino acids. CDR3 DNA sequence: TGTGCCAGCAGTTACTTGGGGGGTTCACCCCTCCACTTT. It encodes CASSYLGGSPLHF.

The chain is built from TRBV10-3 and TRBJ1-5; tentative D call: TRBD1 (5 bases). CDR1 ENHRY and CDR2 SYGVKD come from the germline V gene. The V and J ends lost 3 bases and 0 bases respectively, with 15 bases between them. The CDR3 totals 17 residues. The CDR3 DNA sequence: TGTGCCATCAGTGAAATTCTCGGGGGAGATAGCAATCAGCCCCAGCATTTT. Amino acids: CAISEILGGDSNQPQHF.